This is a list of T cell receptor beta chains from one sample in a study of cytomegalovirus exposure and HLA in healthy donors. The protocol was immunoSEQ multiplex PCR, while the TCRdb copy is restricted to in-frame clones and leaves out a portion. The sample gives under 150,000 clones, around 77% of which show up once; about 0.97% is in the top ten. Sequencing was carried out using PBMCs. The receptors stem from a man aged 18 to 29 in good health and CMV-seronegative. Each CDR3 is given with its conserved first and last residue. The D gene is left open where the match is weak. Some rows have no size entry. The others give once, few or many, or a class for an expanded clone.

>TRBV10-1|17|TRBJ1-4|few|-
TGCGCCAGCAGTGAGGGTGGAGAGGCTTCCATGGGTGAAAAACTGTTTTTT
CASSEGGEASMGEKLFF
>TRBV19|16|TRBJ2-7|-|-
TGTGCCAGTAGTATAGTAGGAGCGGGTACCCTCTACGAGCAGTACTTC
CASSIVGAGTLYEQYF
>TRBV5-8|12|TRBJ1-2|few|TRBD1
TGTGCCAGCAGTTATGACAGGGATGGCTACACCTTC
CASSYDRDGYTF
>TRBV25-1|14|TRBJ1-1|few|-
TGTGCCAGCAGTGTATCCAGAGGGAACACTGAAGCTTTCTTT
CASSVSRGNTEAFF
>TRBV5-1|14|TRBJ1-1|-|TRBD1
TGCGCCAGCAGATACGGACAGGCGAACACTGAAGCTTTCTTT
CASRYGQANTEAFF
>TRBV21-1|12|TRBJ2-7|-|-
TGTGCCAGCAGCAAAGCGGGGGGGGGCCTGTACTTC
CASSKAGGGLYF
>TRBV11-2|13|TRBJ2-7|-|-
TGTGCCAGCAGCTTCGGGGGGCGCTACGAGCAGTACTTC
CASSFGGRYEQYF
>TRBV29-1|17|TRBJ2-3|-|TRBD2
TGCAGCGTTGAAGAGACAGAGGCGGGGGGGCCAACAGATACGCAGTATTTT
CSVEETEAGGPTDTQYF
>TRBV9|15|TRBJ2-1|-|TRBD1
TGTGCCAGCAGCGTAGAATCCGGGACAGTAAATGAGCAGTTCTTC
CASSVESGTVNEQFF
>TRBV11-2|15|TRBJ1-2|-|TRBD1
TGTGCCAGCAGCTTGGCGACAGGGGGCAACTATGGCTACACCTTC
CASSLATGGNYGYTF
>TRBV10-1|19|TRBJ2-3|-|TRBD2
TGCGCCAGCAGTGAAGGGAAATCGGCTACTTCGATGGGGGGGGATACGCAGTATTTT
CASSEGKSATSMGGDTQYF
>TRBV14|17|TRBJ1-4|-|TRBD1
TGTGCCAGCAGCCAAGGACAGGGAGGCGGCACTAATGAAAAACTGTTTTTT
CASSQGQGGGTNEKLFF
>TRBV7-9|15|TRBJ1-1|few|-
TGTGCCAGCAGCTTAGCAGGGGCTTCGAACACTGAAGCTTTCTTT
CASSLAGASNTEAFF
>TRBV30|14|TRBJ1-4|few|-
TGTGCCTGGAGTTCCCTACCTCGGTTTCGAAAACTGTTTTTT
CAWSSLPRFRKLFF
>TRBV6-6|11|TRBJ2-3|-|-
TGTGCCAGCCAGACAGGAAATACGCAGTATTTT
CASQTGNTQYF
>TRBV4-2|15|TRBJ2-5|-|-
TGTGCCAGCAGCCAAGATCCGAGGGCCGAGGAGACCCAGTACTTC
CASSQDPRAEETQYF
>TRBV6-1|15|TRBJ2-2|-|-
TGTGCCAGCAGATGGAGTAATAAGAACACCGGGGAGCTGTTTTTT
CASRWSNKNTGELFF
>TRBV25-1|14|TRBJ2-5|-|TRBD2
TGTGCCAGCAGTGCCCCTTGGGGGGGAGAGACCCAGTACTTC
CASSAPWGGETQYF
>TRBV4-1|16|TRBJ2-7|-|-
TGCGCCAGCAGCCAAGACCCCGGGACAACGGGACCCGAGCAGTACTTC
CASSQDPGTTGPEQYF
>TRBV19|13|TRBJ1-2|-|-
TGTGCCAGTAGTGCCCGGGCTAACTATGGCTACACCTTC
CASSARANYGYTF
>TRBV20-1|11|TRBJ2-7|-|TRBD1
TGCAGTGCAAACAGGGGGGCGGAGCAGTACTTC
CSANRGAEQYF
>TRBV5-1|17|TRBJ2-2|-|TRBD1
TGCGCCAGCAGCTTGGTTGGACAGGGCTTCAACACCGGGGAGCTGTTTTTT
CASSLVGQGFNTGELFF
>TRBV9|14|TRBJ1-3|-|-
TGTGCCAGCAGCGGATCAGGGTCTGGAAACACCATATATTTT
CASSGSGSGNTIYF
>TRBV5-1|12|TRBJ1-1|-|-
TGCGCCAGCAGCTTGACTGACACTGAAGCTTTCTTT
CASSLTDTEAFF
>TRBV29-1|16|TRBJ1-3|once|TRBD1
TGCAGCGTTGAATGGAGGCAGGGGGCGGCTGGAAACACCATATATTTT
CSVEWRQGAAGNTIYF
>TRBV10-3|15|TRBJ2-6|few|-
TGTGCCTCCACCTACGGGGGTTCTGGGGCCAACGTCCTGACTTTC
CASTYGGSGANVLTF
>TRBV5-1|16|TRBJ2-7|-|TRBD1
TGCGCCAGCAGAGCATTACGAGGACAGGGGGCCCACGAGCAGTACTTC
CASRALRGQGAHEQYF
>TRBV7-2|14|TRBJ1-2|-|-
TGTGCCAGCAGCCCGGTGGGGGGAGGAAGTGGCTACACCTTC
CASSPVGGGSGYTF
>TRBV7-2|14|TRBJ1-1|-|-
TGTGCCAGCAGCTTAGACACCATGAACACTGAAGCTTTCTTT
CASSLDTMNTEAFF
>TRBV7-3|17|TRBJ2-3|-|TRBD2
TGTGCCAGCAGCATCGGACTAGCGGGCTCTCCGGGAGATACGCAGTATTTT
CASSIGLAGSPGDTQYF
>TRBV19|15|TRBJ1-5|once|TRBD1
TGTGCCAGTAGTCGGCAGGGGACAGGGCCGTGGCCCCAGCATTTT
CASSRQGTGPWPQHF
>TRBV9|13|TRBJ2-7|-|TRBD2
TGTGCCAGCAGCCGCGCGGGGGGGATCGAGCAGTACTTC
CASSRAGGIEQYF
>TRBV27|15|TRBJ1-5|-|TRBD1
TGTGCCAGCAGTGCGGACAGGGTTAGCAATCAGCCCCAGCATTTT
CASSADRVSNQPQHF
>TRBV5-5|13|TRBJ1-5|-|-
TGTGCCAGCAGCACGCTAGGCAATCAGCCCCAGCATTTT
CASSTLGNQPQHF
>TRBV9|16|TRBJ1-3|once|TRBD1
TGTGCCAGCAGCCCGACAGGGGCCTCTTCTGGAAACACCATATATTTT
CASSPTGASSGNTIYF
>TRBV18|16|TRBJ2-2|few|TRBD1
TGTGCCAGCTCACCCCCGGACAGGGGGCTTTCCGGGGAGCTGTTTTTT
CASSPPDRGLSGELFF